These 27 T cell receptor beta chains were sequenced from one sample in a study of blood T cell repertoires in COVID-19. The repertoire was sequenced with immunoSEQ multiplex PCR; TCRdb's copy has only in-frame clones and lacks some. The sample includes about 87,000 clones, more than 75% of them seen just once. Sequencing was done on a sample of peripheral blood. These receptors were obtained from a man aged 35-49 years with acute or convalescent COVID-19.

This clone was seen more than once but under ten times. This chain joins TRBV2 and TRBJ1-4, with no clear D. V lost 3 bases, J lost 8 bases, and 10 bases lay in between. CDR1 is SNHLY and CDR2 is FYNNEI in the germline V gene. The CDR3 covers 13 residues. The CDR3: CASSDATVEKLFF. For the CDR3, the DNA is TGTGCCAGCAGTGATGCAACTGTAGAAAAACTGTTTTTT.

The chain couples TRBV3-1 (or the pseudogene TRBV3-2) to TRBJ2-6; D may be TRBD1 (5 bases). Germline-derived CDR1 and CDR2 are LGHDT and YNNKEL (reference sequence). Trimming cost V 6 bases and J 0 bases, with 12 bases left between them. This CDR3 comprises 16 residues. CDR3 sequence (DNA): TGTGCCAGCAGTCCCGGACATTCCTCTGGGGCCAACGTCCTGACTTTC. This translates into CASSPGHSSGANVLTF.

The chain combines TRBV19 with TRBJ2-2, with a possible D match to TRBD1 (5 bases). The CDR3 extends over 15 amino acids. The V and J ends lost 2 bases and 5 bases respectively, with 12 bases between them. The V gene's germline CDR1 is LNHDA and CDR2 SQIVND (reference sequence). The CDR3 protein is CASSIRGMTTGELFF. CDR3 in DNA: TGTGCCAGTAGTATAAGGGGTATGACTACCGGGGAGCTGTTTTTT.

This clone has only one observation. V is TRBV7-2 and J is TRBJ2-7, with 7 bases identical to TRBD1. The trim removed 5 bases at V and 5 bases at J, leaving 9 bases unmatched. This CDR3 has 14 residues. The germline V gene has CDR1 SGHTA and CDR2 FQGNSA. Here the CDR3 DNA reads TGTGCCAGCAGCCCCTCAACAGGGGTCCACGAGCAGTACTTC. Its protein product is CASSPSTGVHEQYF.

The table lists this clone with a count of one. The chain has TRBV6-1 and TRBJ2-1; 13 bases are a match to TRBD2. V shed 4 bases, J shed 7 bases, and the junction held 13 bases outside the gene matches. The length of the CDR3 is 18 residues. The germline CDR1 and CDR2 sequences are MNHNS and SASEGT. CDR3 in amino acids: CASSVGPPLAGGPNEQFF. CDR3 sequence (DNA): TGTGCCAGCAGTGTAGGTCCTCCACTAGCGGGAGGGCCTAATGAGCAGTTCTTC.

The chain recombines TRBV10-1 with TRBJ2-7; perhaps TRBD1 as D (6 bases). Looked up from germline, CDR1 is WNHNN and CDR2 is SYGVQD (reference sequence). There are 15 residues in the CDR3. V lost 0 bases and J lost 2, with 11 bases in between. CDR3 DNA sequence: TGCGCCAGCAGTGAGTCGAAGGGGGTCCCCTACGAGCAGTACTTC. Translation gives CASSESKGVPYEQYF.

The rearrangement links TRBV5-1 to TRBJ1-1; 8 bases align to TRBD1. Trimming cost V 4 bases and J 1 base; bases outside gene matches: 6. Germline-derived CDR1 and CDR2 are SGHRS and YFSETQ. The CDR3 has 15 amino acids. The CDR3 DNA reads TGCGCCAGCAGCCGGACAGGGCTAGGGAACACTGAAGCTTTCTTT. The encoded protein is CASSRTGLGNTEAFF.

Only a few counts were recorded for this clone. The chain employs TRBV18 and TRBJ1-4; 8 bases are a match to TRBD1. CDR1 is KGHSH and CDR2 is LQKENI in the germline V gene. With V trimmed by 6 bases and J by 8 bases, 8 bases remained unmatched. This CDR3 spans 14 amino acids. CDR3 nucleotide sequence: TGTGCCAGCTCGTACAGGGGGGATGGCGAAAAACTGTTTTTT. This encodes CASSYRGDGEKLFF.

The chain joins TRBV11-2 to TRBJ2-1; 10 bases line up with TRBD2. The CDR3 is 15 residues long. Per germline, CDR1 SGHAT and CDR2 FQNNGV. J gave up 3 bases and V 2 bases, and 1 base lay outside the gene matches. For the CDR3, the DNA is TGTGCCAGCAGCTTAACTAGCGGGGACTACAATGAGCAGTTCTTC. Protein product: CASSLTSGDYNEQFF. Variable domain in full (rest from reference TRBV11-2 and TRBJ2-1): EAGVAQSPRYKIIEKRQSVAFWCNPISGHATLYWYQQILGQGPKLLIQFQNNGVVDDSQLPKDRFSAERLKGVDSTLKIQPAKLEDSAVYLCASSLTSGDYNEQFFGPGTRLTVL.

This chain uses TRBV7-2 with TRBJ2-1, with a weak D call TRBD1 (5 bases). Germline assignment: CDR1 SGHTA and CDR2 FQGNSA. Trimming shortened V by 3 bases and J by 7 bases, and 16 bases separated the two germline ends. The CDR3 covers 15 residues. In DNA, the CDR3 is TGTGCCAGCAGCTTTGCAGGGATTGTGAATAATGAGCAGTTCTTC. It is translated as CASSFAGIVNNEQFF.

The chain recombines TRBV30 with TRBJ1-5; a possible D gene is TRBD1 (5 bases). The V end lost 5 bases, the J end lost 3 bases, and 17 bases lay between the germline ends. The CDR3 has 15 amino acids. Looked up from germline, CDR1 is GTSNPN and CDR2 is SVGIG (reference sequence). The DNA of the CDR3 is TGTGCCTGGGATCAAGGGGAGGCGAACAATCAGCCCCAGCATTTT. Its translation is CAWDQGEANNQPQHF.

This chain links TRBV4-1 with TRBJ2-5; perhaps TRBD1 as D (6 bases). The germline gives CDR1 MGHRA, CDR2 YSYEKL. The CDR3 runs to 13 residues. The ends were cut back, 4 bases at V and 8 bases at J, with 14 bases in the middle. In DNA form, the CDR3 reads TGCGCCAGCAGCCCGGACTTACAGGGTACCCAGTACTTC. It translates to CASSPDLQGTQYF.

CDR3 protein: CASSGRQGTYGYTF. The CDR3, as DNA: TGTGCCAGCAGCGGACGACAGGGAACCTATGGCTACACCTTC. The chain links TRBV21-1 to TRBJ1-2; the D segment call TRBD1 is taken from the table without a DNA check. TRBV21-1 is deemed a pseudogene. CDR3 length equals 14 residues.

The chain is built from TRBV4-1 and TRBJ2-3; weak D call: TRBD1 (6 bases). Per germline, CDR1 MGHRA and CDR2 YSYEKL. Trimming took 2 bases from V and 0 from J, leaving 12 bases between them. This CDR3 has 16 amino acids. CDR3 sequence: CASSQLTGSSTDTQYF. The DNA of the CDR3 is TGCGCCAGCAGCCAATTGACAGGTTCTAGCACAGATACGCAGTATTTT.

The chain is built from TRBV14 and TRBJ1-1, with D unclear. Trimming removed 0 bases from V and 4 bases from J, with 3 bases in between. The CDR3 spans 12 residues. Germline CDR1 is SGHDN and CDR2 is FVKESK. CDR3 in amino acids: CASSQDFTEAFF. The CDR3 nucleotides are TGTGCCAGCAGCCAAGACTTCACTGAAGCTTTCTTT.

This clone has a single count. The genes are TRBV5-6 and TRBJ2-5; the match to TRBD1 covers 9 bases. With 4 bases clipped from V and 5 bases from J, the junction kept 3 bases outside the gene matches. This CDR3 comprises 13 residues. CDR1 and CDR2 from the germline V gene are SGHDT and YYEEEE. Here the CDR3 reads CASSEGQGETQYF. CDR3 DNA: TGTGCCAGCAGCGAAGGACAGGGGGAGACCCAGTACTTC. The whole variable domain, remainder taken from reference TRBV5-6 and TRBJ2-5, is DAGVTQSPTHLIKTRGQQVTLRCSPKSGHDTVSWYQQALGQGPQFIFQYYEEEERQRGNFPDRFSGHQFPNYSSELNVNALLLGDSALYLCASSEGQGETQYFGPGTRLLVL.

The gene calls are TRBV6-5 and TRBJ1-2; no firm D call. The CDR3 covers 11 residues. The V end was cut by 4 bases, the J end by 6 bases, with 6 bases between. CDR1 and CDR2 (germline): MNHEY, SVGAGI. The CDR3 reads CASSSPDGYTF. The DNA for the CDR3 is TGTGCCAGCAGTTCGCCGGATGGCTACACCTTC.

The chain uses TRBV12-3 or TRBV12-4 and TRBJ2-2; D is ambiguous. Trimming took off 5 bases at V and 6 bases at J, with 10 bases between the two ends. The CDR3 consists of 13 residues. In nucleotides, the CDR3 is TGTGCCAGCAGTCCCCCCCCCGCCGGGGAGCTGTTTTTT. Amino acid sequence: CASSPPPAGELFF.

This chain connects TRBV5-5 to TRBJ1-1; a weak D match, TRBD1 (6 bases). Trimming removed 3 bases at V and 10 bases at J, with 16 bases between. The CDR3 runs 13 residues. Germline values: CDR1 SGHKS, CDR2 YYEKEE (reference sequence). The CDR3 sequence: CASSSAQGFSAFF. DNA of the CDR3: TGTGCCAGCAGCTCAGCTCAGGGGTTCTCAGCTTTCTTT.

The chain uses TRBV7-2 and TRBJ1-2; tentative D call: TRBD1 (6 bases). Trimming stripped 5 bases from V and 8 bases from J, with 15 bases between. The CDR3 is 13 residues long. Germline CDR1 and CDR2: SGHTA and FQGNSA. CDR3: CASSQGTAKGYTF. In DNA form, the CDR3 reads TGTGCCAGCAGCCAGGGGACCGCAAAGGGCTACACCTTC.

The sample holds one count of this clone. The chain uses TRBV5-1 and TRBJ2-5; D call uncertain. Germline V gene sequence: CDR1 SGHRS, CDR2 YFSETQ. This CDR3 has 13 residues. Trimming stripped 0 bases from V and 7 bases from J, with 10 bases between. CDR3 sequence reads: CASSLDDGGTQYF. Here the CDR3 DNA reads TGCGCCAGCAGCTTGGACGATGGCGGGACCCAGTACTTC.

The chain joins TRBV7-3 to TRBJ2-3; TRBD2 matches 10 bases. Germline CDR1 and CDR2: SGHTA and FQGTGA. J was trimmed by 1 base and V by 1 base; bases with no gene match: 2. CDR3 size: 16 residues. CDR3 in amino acids: CASSLSLAGGTDTQYF. Here the CDR3 DNA reads TGTGCCAGCAGCTTAAGTCTAGCGGGGGGCACAGATACGCAGTATTTT.

In the case of this clone: Other DNA sequences within the sample encode an identical CDR3. V gene TRBV6-6 combines with J gene TRBJ1-5; D gene ambiguous. The V end lost 2 bases, the J end lost 0 bases, and 8 bases lay between the germline ends. Germline lookup yields CDR1 MNHNY and CDR2 SVGAGI (reference sequence). This CDR3 spans 15 amino acids. As DNA, the CDR3 is TGTGCCAGCAGTTACGCGAGTAATAGCAATCAGCCCCAGCATTTT. Translated: CASSYASNSNQPQHF.

V and J are TRBV4-1 and TRBJ1-1; possible D gene TRBD1, 5 bases. From germline, CDR1 is MGHRA and CDR2 YSYEKL. There are 15 residues in the CDR3. The V end lost 4 bases, the J end lost 3 bases, and 15 bases lay between the germline ends. The CDR3 region is CASSPRRGGDTEAFF. In DNA form, the CDR3 reads TGCGCCAGCAGCCCCCGCCGCGGGGGAGACACTGAAGCTTTCTTT.

The chain joins TRBV7-2 to TRBJ2-3, with D unclear. The CDR3 loop spans 13 amino acids. Germline CDR1 is SGHTA and CDR2 is FQGNSA. V was pared by 3 bases and J by 5 bases, with 9 bases between. CDR3 sequence: CASSFNLEDTQYF. CDR3 nucleotide sequence: TGTGCCAGCAGCTTCAACTTAGAAGATACGCAGTATTTT.

The V and J genes are TRBV5-8 and TRBJ1-5; a possible D gene is TRBD1 (5 bases). Germline lookup yields CDR1 SGHTS and CDR2 YDEGEE. Trimming took off 0 bases at V and 2 bases at J, with 18 bases between the two ends. The CDR3 length is 18 residues. CDR3 amino acids: CASSLVWGQGGGNQPQHF. In nucleotides, the CDR3 is TGTGCCAGCAGCTTGGTGTGGGGCCAGGGAGGGGGCAATCAGCCCCAGCATTTT.

This chain uses TRBV7-8 with TRBJ2-1; 8 bases are a match to TRBD1. CDR1 and CDR2 (germline): SGHVS, FQNEAQ. This CDR3 spans 15 amino acids. J lost 6 bases, V lost 0 bases, and 4 bases had no gene match. CDR3 bases: TGTGCCAGCAGCTTAGCCGGGACAGGAGGCAATGAGCAGTTCTTC. Translating it yields CASSLAGTGGNEQFF. Combining the CDR3 with reference TRBV7-8 and TRBJ2-1 gives the whole variable domain GAGVSQSPRYKVAKRGQDVALRCDPISGHVSLFWYQQALGQGPEFLTYFQNEAQLDKSGLPSDRFFAERPEGSVSTLKIQRTQQEDSAVYLCASSLAGTGGNEQFFGPGTRLTVL.